Sequencing of this T cell receptor (beta chain) was carried out in a study of blood T cell repertoires in COVID-19. About the research overall: The origin of the acute and convalescent COVID-19 samples was the United States, Italy and Spain. In each case, the material was cDNA or gDNA derived from T cells, B-cell-depleted T cells, or PBMCs.

The V gene end was trimmed by 5 bases and the J gene end by 3 bases; junction bases not matched to a gene: 12. CDR1 is SEHNR and CDR2 is FQNEAQ in the germline V gene (reference sequence). The CDR3 is made up of 17 amino acids. As processed by the authors: How many nucleated cells were present was estimated from reference gene primer amplification. Method: immunoSEQ multiplex PCR; TCRdb's copy keeps in-frame clones and lacks some. The D gene and trimming were derived from the DNA, and the V and J assignments and clone size from that table. The repertoire consists of over 25,000 clones, with 84% occurring once and the leading ten covering about an eighth.

Source material: peripheral blood. This sequence originates from a human donor in a cohort sampled during active COVID-19. This chain uses TRBV7-9 with TRBJ2-3; 9 bases are a match to TRBD2. The CDR3 DNA is TGTGCCAGCAGCCTGGGGTCGGCGGGGGGGCGGACAGATACGCAGTATTTT. Residues: CASSLGSAGGRTDTQYF.